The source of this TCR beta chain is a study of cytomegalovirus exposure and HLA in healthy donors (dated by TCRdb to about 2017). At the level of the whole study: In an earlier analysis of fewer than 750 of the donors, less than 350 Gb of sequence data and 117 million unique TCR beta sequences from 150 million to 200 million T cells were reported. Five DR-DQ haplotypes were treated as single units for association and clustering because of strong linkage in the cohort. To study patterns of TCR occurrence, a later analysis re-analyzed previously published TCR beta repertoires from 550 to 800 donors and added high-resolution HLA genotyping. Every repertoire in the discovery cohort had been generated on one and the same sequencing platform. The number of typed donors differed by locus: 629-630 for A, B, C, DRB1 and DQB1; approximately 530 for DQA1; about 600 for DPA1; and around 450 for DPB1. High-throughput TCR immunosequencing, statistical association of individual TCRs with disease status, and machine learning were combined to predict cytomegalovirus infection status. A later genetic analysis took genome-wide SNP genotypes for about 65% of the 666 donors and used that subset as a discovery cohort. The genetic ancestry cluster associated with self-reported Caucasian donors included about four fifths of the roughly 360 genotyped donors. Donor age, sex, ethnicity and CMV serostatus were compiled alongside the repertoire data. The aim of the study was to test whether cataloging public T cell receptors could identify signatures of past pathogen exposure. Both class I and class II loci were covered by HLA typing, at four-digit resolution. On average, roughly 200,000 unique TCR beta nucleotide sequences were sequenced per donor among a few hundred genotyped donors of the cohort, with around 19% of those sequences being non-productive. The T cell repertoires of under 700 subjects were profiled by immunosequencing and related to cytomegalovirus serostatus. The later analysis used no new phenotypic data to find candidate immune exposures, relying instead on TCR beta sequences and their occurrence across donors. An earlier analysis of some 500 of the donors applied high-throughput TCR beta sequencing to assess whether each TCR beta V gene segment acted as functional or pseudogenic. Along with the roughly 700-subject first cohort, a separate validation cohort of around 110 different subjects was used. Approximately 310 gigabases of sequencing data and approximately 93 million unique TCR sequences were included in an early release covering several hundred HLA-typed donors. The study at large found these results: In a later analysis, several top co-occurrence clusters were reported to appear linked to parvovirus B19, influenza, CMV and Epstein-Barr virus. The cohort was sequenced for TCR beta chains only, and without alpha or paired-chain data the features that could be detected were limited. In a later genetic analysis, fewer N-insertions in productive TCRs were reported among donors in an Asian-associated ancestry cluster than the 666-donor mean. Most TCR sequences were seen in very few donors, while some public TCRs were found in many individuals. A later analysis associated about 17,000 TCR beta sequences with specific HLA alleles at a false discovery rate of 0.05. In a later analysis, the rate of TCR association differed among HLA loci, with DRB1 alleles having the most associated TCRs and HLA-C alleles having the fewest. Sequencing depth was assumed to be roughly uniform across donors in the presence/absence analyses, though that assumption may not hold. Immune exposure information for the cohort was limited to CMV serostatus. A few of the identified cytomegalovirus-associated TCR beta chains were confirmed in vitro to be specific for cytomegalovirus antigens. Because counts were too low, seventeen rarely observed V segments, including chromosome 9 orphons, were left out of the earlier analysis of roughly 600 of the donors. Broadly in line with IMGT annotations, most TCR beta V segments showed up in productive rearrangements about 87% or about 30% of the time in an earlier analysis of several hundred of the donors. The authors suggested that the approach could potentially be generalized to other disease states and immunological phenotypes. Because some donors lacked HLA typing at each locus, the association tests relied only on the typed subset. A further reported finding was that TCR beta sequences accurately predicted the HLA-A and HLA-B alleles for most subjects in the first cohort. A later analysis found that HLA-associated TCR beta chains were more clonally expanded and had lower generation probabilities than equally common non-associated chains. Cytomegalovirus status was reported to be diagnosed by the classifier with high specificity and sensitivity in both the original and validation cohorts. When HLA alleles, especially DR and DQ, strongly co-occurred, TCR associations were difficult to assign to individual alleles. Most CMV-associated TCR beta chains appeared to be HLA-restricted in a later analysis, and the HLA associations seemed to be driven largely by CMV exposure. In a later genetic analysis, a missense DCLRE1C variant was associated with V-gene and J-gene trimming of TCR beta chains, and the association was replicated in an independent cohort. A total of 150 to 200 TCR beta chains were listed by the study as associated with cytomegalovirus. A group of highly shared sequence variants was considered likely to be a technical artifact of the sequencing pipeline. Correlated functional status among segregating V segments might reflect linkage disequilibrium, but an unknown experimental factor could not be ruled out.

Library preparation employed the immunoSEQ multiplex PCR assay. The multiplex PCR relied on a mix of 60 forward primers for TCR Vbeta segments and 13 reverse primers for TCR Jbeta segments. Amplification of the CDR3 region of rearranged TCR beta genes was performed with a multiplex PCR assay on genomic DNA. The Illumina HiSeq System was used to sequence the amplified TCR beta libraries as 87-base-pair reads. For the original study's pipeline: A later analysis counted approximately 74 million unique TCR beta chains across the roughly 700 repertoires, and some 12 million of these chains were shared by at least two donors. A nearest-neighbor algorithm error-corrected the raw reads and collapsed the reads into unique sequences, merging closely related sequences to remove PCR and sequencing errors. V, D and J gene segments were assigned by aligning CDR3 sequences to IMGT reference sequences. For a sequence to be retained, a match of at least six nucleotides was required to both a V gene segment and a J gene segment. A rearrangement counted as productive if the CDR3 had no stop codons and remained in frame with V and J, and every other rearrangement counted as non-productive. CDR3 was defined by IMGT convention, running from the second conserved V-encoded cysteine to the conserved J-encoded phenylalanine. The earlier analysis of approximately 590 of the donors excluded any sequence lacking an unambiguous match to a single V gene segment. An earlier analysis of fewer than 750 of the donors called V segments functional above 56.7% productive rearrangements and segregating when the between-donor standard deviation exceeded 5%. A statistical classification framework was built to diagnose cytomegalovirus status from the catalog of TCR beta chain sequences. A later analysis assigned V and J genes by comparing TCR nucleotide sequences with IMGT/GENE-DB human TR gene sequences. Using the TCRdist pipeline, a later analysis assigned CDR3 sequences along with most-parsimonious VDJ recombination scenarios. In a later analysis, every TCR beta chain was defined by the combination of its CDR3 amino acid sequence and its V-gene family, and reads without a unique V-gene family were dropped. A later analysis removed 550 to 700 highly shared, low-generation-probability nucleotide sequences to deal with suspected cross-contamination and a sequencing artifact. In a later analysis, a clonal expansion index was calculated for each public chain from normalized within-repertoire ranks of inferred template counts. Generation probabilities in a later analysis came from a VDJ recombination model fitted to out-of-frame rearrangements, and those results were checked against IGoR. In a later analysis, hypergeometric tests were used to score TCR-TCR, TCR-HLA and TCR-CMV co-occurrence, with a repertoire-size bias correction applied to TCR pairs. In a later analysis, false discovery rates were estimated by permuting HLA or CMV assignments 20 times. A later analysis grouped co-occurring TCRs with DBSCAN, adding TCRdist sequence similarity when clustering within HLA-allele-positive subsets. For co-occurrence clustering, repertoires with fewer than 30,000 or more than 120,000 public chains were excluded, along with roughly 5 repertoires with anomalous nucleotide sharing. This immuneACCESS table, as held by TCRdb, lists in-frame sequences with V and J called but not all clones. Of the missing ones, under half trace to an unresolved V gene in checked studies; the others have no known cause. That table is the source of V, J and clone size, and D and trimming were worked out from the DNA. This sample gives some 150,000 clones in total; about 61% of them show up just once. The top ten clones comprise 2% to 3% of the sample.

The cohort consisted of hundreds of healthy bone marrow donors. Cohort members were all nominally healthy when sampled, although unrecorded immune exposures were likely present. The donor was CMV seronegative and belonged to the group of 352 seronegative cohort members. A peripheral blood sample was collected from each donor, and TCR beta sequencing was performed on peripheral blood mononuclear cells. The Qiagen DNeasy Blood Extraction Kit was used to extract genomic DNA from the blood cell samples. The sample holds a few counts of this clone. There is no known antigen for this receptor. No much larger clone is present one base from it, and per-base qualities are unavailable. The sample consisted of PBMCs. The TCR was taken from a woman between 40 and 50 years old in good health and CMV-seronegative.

CDR3 sequence: CASSLERGREDTGELFF. Here is the DNA: TGTGCCAGCAGCTTAGAGAGGGGGAGGGAAGACACCGGGGAGCTGTTTTTT. The chain links TRBV11-2 with TRBJ2-2, with TRBD2 perhaps the D gene, on 7 matching bases. The junction carries 14 bases between V and J, which are trimmed by 0 bases and 3 bases respectively. The germline V gene gives CDR1 as SGHAT and CDR2 as FQNNGV. Reading from cysteine to phenylalanine, the CDR3 counts 17 amino acids. CDR3 DNA is the only sequence kept; it has 51 bases, read in frame from the first base. Beyond the CDR3, the reference TRBV11-2 and TRBJ2-2 genes provide the residues; the full variable domain reads: EAGVAQSPRYKIIEKRQSVAFWCNPISGHATLYWYQQILGQGPKLLIQFQNNGVVDDSQLPKDRFSAERLKGVDSTLKIQPAKLEDSAVYLCASSLERGREDTGELFFGEGSRLTVL.